The rows below give T cell receptor beta chains drawn from one sample of a study of PD-1 blockade in mismatch repair-deficient tumors. Profiled with immunoSEQ multiplex PCR; TCRdb holds only in-frame clones, not every one. The sample shows 80,000 to 100,000 clones, roughly 80% of them seen only once. The sample here was peripheral blood, taken 12 weeks after starting pembrolizumab. These receptors were obtained from an adult with mismatch repair-deficient cancer. Both conserved end residues are part of each CDR3. A D gene is named only where the DNA matches it firmly. Size is omitted from some rows. Given values are once, few, many or a class for expanded clones.

>TRBD2|TRBV23-1|TRBJ2-7|NA
TGCGCCAGCAACCGGGGACTAGCGGGAGACTACGAGCAGTACTTC
CASNRGLAGDYEQYF
>TRBD1|TRBV10-3|TRBJ2-1|NA
TGTGCCATCAGTGTACCACCGGGACAGGGGCGGAATGAGCAGTTCTTC
CAISVPPGQGRNEQFF
>NA|TRBV7-3|TRBJ2-1|NA
TGTGCCAGCAGCTTACAAGGGATGGGTGAGCAGTTCTTC
CASSLQGMGEQFF
>NA|TRBV20-1|TRBJ1-2|few
TGCAGTGCCGCGATACAGCGTGGCTACACCTTC
CSAAIQRGYTF
>NA|TRBV7-7|TRBJ2-5|NA
TGTGCTAGCAGCCCGGGCCCTAGGGGGGGAGAGACCCAGTACTTC
CASSPGPRGGETQYF
>NA|TRBV30|TRBJ1-1|NA
TGTGCCTGGGGAAGGAGGTCAAACACTGAAGCTTTCTTT
CAWGRRSNTEAFF
>NA|TRBV7-8|TRBJ1-3|NA
TGTGCCAGCAGCTTAGAGAGTGCAGTCCGCTCTGGAAACACCATATATTTT
CASSLESAVRSGNTIYF
>TRBD2|TRBV5-1|TRBJ2-1|NA
TGCGCCAGCAGGCGGACTAGCGGCGCTTATGTCAATGAGCAGTTCTTC
CASRRTSGAYVNEQFF
>NA|TRBV5-1|TRBJ2-3|once
TGCGCCAGCAGGGCAGGGAGCACAGATACGCAGTATTTT
CASRAGSTDTQYF
>NA|TRBV13|TRBJ1-4|NA
TGTGCCAGCAGCCCCGGGACCCAAGTAAATGAAAAACTGTTTTTT
CASSPGTQVNEKLFF
>TRBD1|TRBV11-2|TRBJ1-3|NA
TGTGCCAGCAGTTCCGGGACAGGGGCCTCTGGAAACACCATATATTTT
CASSSGTGASGNTIYF
>TRBD1|TRBV6-6|TRBJ2-7|NA
TGTGCCAGCAGTATCGGGACAGGGGGCTTCGGCGAGCAGTACTTC
CASSIGTGGFGEQYF
>NA|TRBV6-6|TRBJ2-3|NA
TGTGCCAGCAGTTACCATGGACCGACAGATACGCAGTATTTT
CASSYHGPTDTQYF
>NA|TRBV5-1|TRBJ2-2|few
TGCGCCAGCAGCCCCGCCCAGCGGGTGTCGAACACCGGGGAGCTGTTTTTT
CASSPAQRVSNTGELFF
>NA|TRBV11-2|TRBJ2-1|NA
TGTGCCAGCAGCTCAGGGGGGACACGGTCCTACAATGAGCAGTTCTTC
CASSSGGTRSYNEQFF